Shown below are 27 T cell receptor beta chains from a single sample sequenced in a study of cytomegalovirus exposure and HLA in healthy donors. Primers included in the PCR were 60 Vbeta and 13 Jbeta primers. TCRdb's copy holds only in-frame clones and misses some; the assay was immunoSEQ multiplex PCR. This sample carries some 90,000 clones, approximately 79% of them seen once, and the ten largest clones take 2.5% to 3.5%. The sample comprised PBMCs. These receptors originate from a man aged 30-40 years in good health and CMV-seronegative.

The V gene is TRBV6-4, the J gene TRBJ2-1; TRBD2 is a possible D gene (7 bases). This CDR3 contains 14 residues. Per germline, CDR1 MRHNA and CDR2 SNTAGT. V lost 7 bases, J lost 9 bases, and 19 bases lay in between. CDR3 sequence reads: CASTLTAGAGEQFF. The CDR3 region has the DNA TGTGCCAGCACCCTTACGGCGGGGGCGGGTGAGCAGTTCTTC.

The chain recombines TRBV18 with TRBJ1-2, with TRBD1 as a possible D gene (6 bases). Germline V gene data show CDR1 as KGHSH and CDR2 as LQKENI. The CDR3 is made up of 15 amino acids. V was shortened by 3 bases and J by 3 bases, with 14 bases between the two germline ends. CDR3 bases: TGTGCCAGCTCACCGGGACACCCGAGGGACTATGGCTACACCTTC. This sequence encodes CASSPGHPRDYGYTF. The full variable domain, in which reference TRBV18 and TRBJ1-2 provide the parts outside the CDR3, is NAGVMQNPRHLVRRRGQEARLRCSPMKGHSHVYWYRQLPEEGLKFMVYLQKENIIDESGMPKERFSAEFPKEGPSILRIQQVVRGDSAAYFCASSPGHPRDYGYTFGSGTRLTVV.

This chain uses TRBV19 with TRBJ2-2; 9 nucleotides agree with TRBD1. V trimming: 3 bases; J trimming: 7 bases; junction bases outside the gene matches: 12. The length of the CDR3 is 17 residues. Looked up from germline, CDR1 is LNHDA and CDR2 is SQIVND (reference sequence). The CDR3 region is CASSMEPGQGIYGELFF. The CDR3 DNA reads as TGTGCCAGTAGTATGGAGCCCGGACAGGGGATCTACGGGGAGCTGTTTTTT.

This clone was found once. The V call is TRBV7-3, the J call TRBJ1-1, with 7 bases identical to TRBD1. This CDR3 spans 15 amino acids. Germline V gene sequence: CDR1 SGHTA, CDR2 FQGTGA. Trimming cost V 5 bases and J 7 bases; bases outside gene matches: 13. CDR3 DNA: TGTGCCAGCAGCCCAGGCCGGGACAGACCTAATGAAGCTTTCTTT. Amino acids: CASSPGRDRPNEAFF.

The chain recombines TRBV19 with TRBJ1-5; 7 bases are a match to TRBD1. This CDR3 contains 13 residues. Looked up from germline, CDR1 is LNHDA and CDR2 is SQIVND (reference sequence). V shed 9 bases, J shed 6 bases, and the junction held 8 bases outside the gene matches. CDR3 amino acids: CASADRAGQPQHF. The CDR3 nucleotides read TGTGCCAGCGCAGACAGGGCAGGTCAGCCCCAGCATTTT.

The chain has TRBV18 and TRBJ1-1; tentative D call: TRBD1 (5 bases). Germline CDR1 is KGHSH and CDR2 is LQKENI. The V end was cut by 3 bases, the J end by 7 bases, with 9 bases between. This CDR3 spans 12 amino acids. DNA for the CDR3: TGTGCCAGCTCACCCCCCGGGGGTGAAGCTTTCTTT. Its translation is CASSPPGGEAFF.

V gene TRBV11-2 combines with J gene TRBJ2-3; D uncertain. The CDR3 is 13 residues long. Trimming removed 5 bases from V and 4 bases from J, with 10 bases in between. CDR1 SGHAT and CDR2 FQNNGV come from the germline V gene. The CDR3 bases are TGTGCCAGCAGCCCGCTAAGTGCAGATACGCAGTATTTT. Translating it yields CASSPLSADTQYF.

The chain links TRBV5-1 to TRBJ1-4, with D uncertain. Trimming left V 0 bases short and J 6 bases short, with 12 bases between. CDR3 length equals 15 residues. Per the germline V gene, CDR1 is SGHRS and CDR2 is YFSETQ. CDR3 in DNA: TGCGCCAGCAGCTTGGAGCCGCTCGGGGATGAAAAACTGTTTTTT. Its translation is CASSLEPLGDEKLFF.

V is TRBV13 and J is TRBJ1-1, with D unclear. Germline CDR1 reads PRHDT; CDR2 reads FYEKMQ (reference sequence). The CDR3 length is 17 residues. V was trimmed by 0 bases and J by 4 bases, leaving 18 bases between them. The CDR3 here is CASSLGPPGAAGTEAFF. The CDR3 DNA sequence: TGTGCCAGCAGCTTAGGCCCACCTGGAGCGGCGGGCACTGAAGCTTTCTTT.

The genes are TRBV6-6 and TRBJ2-3, with TRBD2 matching over 8 bases. Per the germline V gene, CDR1 is MNHNY and CDR2 is SVGAGI (reference sequence). The V segment lost 4 bases and the J segment 10 bases; nucleotides outside the gene matches: 10. This CDR3 contains 14 residues. DNA of the CDR3: TGTGCCAGCAGTTTACTAGCCCAGCGGGGGTCGCAGTATTTT. This sequence encodes CASSLLAQRGSQYF.

The chain recombines TRBV7-2 with TRBJ2-3; D is perhaps TRBD2 (6 bases). Trimming took off 5 bases at V and 7 bases at J, with 22 bases between the two ends. The CDR3 loop spans 16 amino acids. The germline V gene has CDR1 SGHTA and CDR2 FQGNSA. This CDR3 is CASSPFGGSAGNTQYF. DNA of the CDR3: TGTGCCAGCAGCCCCTTTGGGGGTAGCGCGGGAAATACGCAGTATTTT.

V usage is TRBV10-2 and J usage is TRBJ1-3, with 8 bases aligning to TRBD1. V dropped 6 bases and J dropped 1; count of bases not matched to a gene: 8. This CDR3 has 16 amino acids. Germline lookup yields CDR1 WSHSY and CDR2 SAAADI. CDR3 sequence (DNA): TGCGCCAGCAGAGCGACAGGGGCCCTATCTGGAAACACCATATATTTT. It is translated as CASRATGALSGNTIYF.

About this clone itself: A read error may produce the germline difference seen at one junction end. This chain joins TRBV7-7 and TRBJ2-3; D perhaps matches TRBD2 (6 bases). The CDR3 spans 16 residues. Germline V gene data show CDR1 as SSHAT and CDR2 as FNYEAQ (reference sequence). CDR3 in DNA: TGTGCTAGCAGCCGGGGGACCTTGGGGAACACAGATACGCAGTATTTT. It translates to CASSRGTLGNTDTQYF.

The J gene is TRBJ2-7, the V gene TRBV28, with unresolved D. The V end lost 8 bases, the J end lost 0 bases, and 8 bases lay between the germline ends. This CDR3 region has 12 residues. In germline, CDR1 is MDHEN, CDR2 SYDVKM. CDR3 protein: CASRSSSYEQYF. CDR3 DNA sequence: TGTGCCAGCCGATCCAGCTCCTACGAGCAGTACTTC.

This sequence joins TRBV9 and TRBJ2-6; the match to TRBD1 covers 10 bases. The germline gives CDR1 SGDLS, CDR2 YYNGEE. J gave up 2 bases and V 3 bases, and 8 bases lay outside the gene matches. This CDR3 comprises 18 residues. CDR3 DNA sequence: TGTGCCAGCAGCGCATTGGGGACAGGGGAAGCTGGGGCCAACGTCCTGACTTTC. Residues: CASSALGTGEAGANVLTF.

V is TRBV5-1 and J is TRBJ1-2; the match to TRBD1 covers 9 bases. CDR1 and CDR2 (germline): SGHRS, YFSETQ. CDR3 size: 15 residues. The trim removed 4 bases at V and 7 bases at J, leaving 11 bases unmatched. CDR3 sequence (DNA): TGCGCCAGCAGCGAAGGACAGGGGACATCTCGTGGCTACACCTTC. This translates into CASSEGQGTSRGYTF.

The chain recombines TRBV7-9 with TRBJ2-7, with TRBD1 matching over 9 bases. There are 14 residues in the CDR3. Germline CDR1 is SEHNR and CDR2 is FQNEAQ (reference sequence). V lost 5 bases to trimming and J lost 3 bases; unmatched junction nucleotides: 5. The CDR3 loop reads CASSLTGGIYEQYF. The CDR3 coding sequence is TGTGCCAGCAGCCTTACAGGGGGCATCTACGAGCAGTACTTC.

The chain employs TRBV30 and TRBJ1-1; 7 nucleotides agree with TRBD1. Trimming at V came to 2 bases and at J to 7 bases, leaving 7 bases not matched to a gene. From germline, CDR1 is GTSNPN and CDR2 SVGIG (reference sequence). The CDR3 sequence is 13 residues long. The CDR3 DNA is TGTGCCTGGAGTAGGGGGACAGAGCTTGAAGCTTTCTTT. Translated, it gives CAWSRGTELEAFF.

The DNA for the CDR3 is TGTGCCAGCTCACCACGGACAGGGGGGAATTCCTATAATTCACCCCTCCACTTT. Protein sequence: CASSPRTGGNSYNSPLHF. The rearrangement joins TRBV18 to TRBJ1-6, with TRBD1 identical over 10 bases. Germline values: CDR1 KGHSH, CDR2 LQKENI. The CDR3 sequence is 18 residues long. V trimming: 1 base; J trimming: 1 base; junction bases outside the gene matches: 4.

The gene calls are TRBV29-1 and TRBJ2-1, with TRBD1 matching 8 bases. J gave up 0 bases and V 0 bases, and 4 bases lay outside the gene matches. The germline V gene encodes CDR1 SQVTM and CDR2 ANQGSEA. The CDR3 has 16 residues. The DNA of the CDR3 is TGCAGCGTTGAAGACCCTACAGGGGGCTCCTACAATGAGCAGTTCTTC. It codes for CSVEDPTGGSYNEQFF.

The chain couples TRBV28 to TRBJ1-1; D gene ambiguous. Germline V gene sequence: CDR1 MDHEN, CDR2 SYDVKM. V lost 3 bases to trimming and J lost 0 bases, with 8 bases between them. The CDR3 runs to 14 residues. CDR3 sequence (DNA): TGTGCCAGCAGTTTGATCGGGATGAACACTGAAGCTTTCTTT. The encoded protein is CASSLIGMNTEAFF. Full variable domain (missing parts from reference TRBV28 and TRBJ1-1): DVKVTQSSRYLVKRTGEKVFLECVQDMDHENMFWYRQDPGLGLRLIYFSYDVKMKEKGDIPEGYSVSREKKERFSLILESASTNQTSMYLCASSLIGMNTEAFFGQGTRLTVV.

As DNA, the CDR3 is TGTGCCAGTGGGAGGGGAAGGACCGGCACTGAAGCTTTCTTT. Protein sequence: CASGRGRTGTEAFF. The chain employs TRBV6-1 and TRBJ1-1; a weak D match, TRBD1 (5 bases). The germline CDR1 and CDR2 sequences are MNHNS and SASEGT. V was cut by 9 bases and J by 4 bases, with 18 bases left in between. The CDR3 totals 14 residues.

This clone showed up just a few times. V usage is TRBV7-2 and J usage is TRBJ2-7, with 7 positions matching TRBD2. CDR1 SGHTA and CDR2 FQGNSA come from the germline V gene. CDR3 length: 17 amino acids. Trimming cost V 1 base and J 3 bases; bases outside gene matches: 12. DNA for the CDR3: TGTGCCAGCAGCTTAGTAGTGTCTGGGACTAATTTCTACGAGCAGTACTTC. Its translation: CASSLVVSGTNFYEQYF. The full variable domain, completed using reference TRBV7-2 and TRBJ2-7, is GAGVSQSPSNKVTEKGKDVELRCDPISGHTALYWYRQSLGQGLEFLIYFQGNSAPDKSGLPSDRFSAERTGGSVSTLTIQRTQQEDSAVYLCASSLVVSGTNFYEQYFGPGTRLTVT.

This chain connects TRBV4-1 to TRBJ2-5; 8 nucleotides match TRBD2. Trimming cost V 2 bases and J 5 bases; bases outside gene matches: 10. Germline-derived CDR1 and CDR2 are MGHRA and YSYEKL. CDR3 length: 16 amino acids. As DNA, the CDR3 is TGCGCCAGCAGCCAAAATCCGCCGGGGGGGCACGAGACCCAGTACTTC. As protein: CASSQNPPGGHETQYF.

This chain links TRBV11-3 with TRBJ2-7; 8 bases line up with TRBD1. V gave up 5 bases and J gave up 6 bases; unmatched junction bases: 9. Germline loops: CDR1 SGHNT, CDR2 YENEEA. CDR3 size: 14 residues. Here the CDR3 reads CASSVRQGLGEQYF. CDR3 nucleotides: TGTGCCAGCAGCGTCAGACAGGGGTTAGGCGAGCAGTACTTC.

The V gene is TRBV10-3, the J gene TRBJ1-6; TRBD1 matches 8 bases. Trimming cost V 4 bases and J 7 bases; bases outside gene matches: 6. The V gene's germline CDR1 is ENHRY and CDR2 SYGVKD. The CDR3 totals 15 residues. CDR3 amino acids: CAISVQGAENSPLHF. CDR3 bases: TGTGCCATCAGTGTGCAGGGGGCTGAGAATTCACCCCTCCACTTT.

The chain uses TRBV18 and TRBJ1-5; 9 bases fit TRBD1. The ends lost 3 bases at V and 6 bases at J; junction bases unmatched: 15. This CDR3 spans 18 amino acids. Germline CDR1 reads KGHSH; CDR2 reads LQKENI. The CDR3 DNA reads TGTGCCAGCTCACCTACAGGGGGCGGCAGGGGTCTAGTTCAGCCCCAGCATTTT. Protein: CASSPTGGGRGLVQPQHF.